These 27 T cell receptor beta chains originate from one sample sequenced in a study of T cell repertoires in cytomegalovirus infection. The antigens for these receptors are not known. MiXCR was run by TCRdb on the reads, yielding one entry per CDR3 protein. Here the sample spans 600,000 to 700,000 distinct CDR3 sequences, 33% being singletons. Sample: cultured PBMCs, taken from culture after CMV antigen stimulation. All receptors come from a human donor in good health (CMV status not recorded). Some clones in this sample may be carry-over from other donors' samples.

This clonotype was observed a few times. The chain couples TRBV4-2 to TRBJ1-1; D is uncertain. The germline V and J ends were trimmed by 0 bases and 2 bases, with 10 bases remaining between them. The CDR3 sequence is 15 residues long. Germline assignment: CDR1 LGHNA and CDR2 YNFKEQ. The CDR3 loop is CASSQDHGSNTEAFF. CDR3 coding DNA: TGTGCCAGCAGCCAAGATCACGGCAGCAACACTGAAGCTTTCTTT.

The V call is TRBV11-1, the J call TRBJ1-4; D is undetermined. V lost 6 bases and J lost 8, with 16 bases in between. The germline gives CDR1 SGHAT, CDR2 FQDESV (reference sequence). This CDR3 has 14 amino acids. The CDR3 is CASSQPSSGEKLFF. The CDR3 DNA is TGTGCCAGCAGTCAGCCTTCGTCCGGGGAAAAACTGTTTTTT. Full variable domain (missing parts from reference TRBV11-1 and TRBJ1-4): EAEVAQSPRYKITEKSQAVAFWCDPISGHATLYWYRQILGQGPELLVQFQDESVVDDSQLPKDRFSAERLKGVDSTLKIQPAELGDSAMYLCASSQPSSGEKLFFGSGTQLSVL.

CDR3 protein: CASSFGGGIGNEQFF. CDR3 bases: TGTGCCAGCAGTTTCGGGGGTGGGATCGGCAATGAGCAGTTCTTC. The chain combines TRBV12-3 or TRBV12-4 with TRBJ2-1; possibly TRBD2 for D (6 bases). Trimming left V 3 bases short and J 6 bases short, with 15 bases between. CDR3 length equals 15 residues.

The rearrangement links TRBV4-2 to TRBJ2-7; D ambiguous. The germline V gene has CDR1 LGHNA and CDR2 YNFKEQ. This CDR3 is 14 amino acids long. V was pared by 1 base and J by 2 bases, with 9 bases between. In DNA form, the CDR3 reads TGTGCCAGCAGCCAAGGTCCAGGAACCTACGAGCAGTACTTC. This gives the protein CASSQGPGTYEQYF.

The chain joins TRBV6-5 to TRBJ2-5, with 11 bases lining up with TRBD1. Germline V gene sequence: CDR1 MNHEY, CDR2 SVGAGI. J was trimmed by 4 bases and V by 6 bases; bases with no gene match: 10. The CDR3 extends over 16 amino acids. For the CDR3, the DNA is TGTGCCAGCAGACCCCGGGACAGGGGGGATGTAGAGACCCAGTACTTC. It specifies CASRPRDRGDVETQYF.

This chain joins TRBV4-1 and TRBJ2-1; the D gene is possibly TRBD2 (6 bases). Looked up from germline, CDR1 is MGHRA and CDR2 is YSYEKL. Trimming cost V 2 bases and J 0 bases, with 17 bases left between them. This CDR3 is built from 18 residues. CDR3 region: CASSQFGGRLSSYNEQFF. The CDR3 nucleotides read TGCGCCAGCAGCCAATTCGGGGGACGGCTGAGCTCCTACAATGAGCAGTTCTTC.

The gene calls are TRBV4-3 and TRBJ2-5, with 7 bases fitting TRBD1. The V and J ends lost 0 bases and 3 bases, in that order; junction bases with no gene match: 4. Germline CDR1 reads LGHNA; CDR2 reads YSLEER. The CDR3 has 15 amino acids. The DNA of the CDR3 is TGCGCCAGCAGCCAAGATTTTACAGGGGAAGAGACCCAGTACTTC. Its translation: CASSQDFTGEETQYF.

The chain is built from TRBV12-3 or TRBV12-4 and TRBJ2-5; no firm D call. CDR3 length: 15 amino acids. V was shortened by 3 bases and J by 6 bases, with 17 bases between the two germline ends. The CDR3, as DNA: TGTGCCAGCAGTTTCCGCCTAGAGGTCGAAAAGACCCAGTACTTC. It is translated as CASSFRLEVEKTQYF.

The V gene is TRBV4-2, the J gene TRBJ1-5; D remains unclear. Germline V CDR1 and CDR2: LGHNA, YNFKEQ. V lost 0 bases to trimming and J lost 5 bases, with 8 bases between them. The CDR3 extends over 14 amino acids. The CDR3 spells CASSQEFGDQPQHF. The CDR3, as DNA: TGTGCCAGCAGCCAAGAATTTGGTGATCAGCCCCAGCATTTT.

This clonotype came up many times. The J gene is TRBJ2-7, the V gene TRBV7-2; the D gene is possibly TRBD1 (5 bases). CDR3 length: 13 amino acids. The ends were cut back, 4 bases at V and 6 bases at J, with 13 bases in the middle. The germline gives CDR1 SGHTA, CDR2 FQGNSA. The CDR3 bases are TGTGCCAGCAGCTCCCTCCAGGGCGGCGAGCAGTACTTC. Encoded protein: CASSSLQGGEQYF. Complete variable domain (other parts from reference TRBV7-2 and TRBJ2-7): GAGVSQSPSNKVTEKGKDVELRCDPISGHTALYWYRQSLGQGLEFLIYFQGNSAPDKSGLPSDRFSAERTGGSVSTLTIQRTQQEDSAVYLCASSSLQGGEQYFGPGTRLTVT.

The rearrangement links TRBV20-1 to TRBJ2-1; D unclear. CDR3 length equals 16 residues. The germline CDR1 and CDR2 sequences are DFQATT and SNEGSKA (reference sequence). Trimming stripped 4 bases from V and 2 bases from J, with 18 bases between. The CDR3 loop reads CSATQGYREPYNEQFF. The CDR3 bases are TGCAGTGCTACCCAAGGTTATCGCGAACCCTACAATGAGCAGTTCTTC.

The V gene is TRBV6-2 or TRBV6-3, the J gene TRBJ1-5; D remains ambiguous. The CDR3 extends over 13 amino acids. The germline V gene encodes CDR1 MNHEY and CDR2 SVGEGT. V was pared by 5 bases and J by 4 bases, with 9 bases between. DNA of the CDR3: TGTGCCAGCAGTCCCCCCTGGAATCAGCCCCAGCATTTT. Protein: CASSPPWNQPQHF.

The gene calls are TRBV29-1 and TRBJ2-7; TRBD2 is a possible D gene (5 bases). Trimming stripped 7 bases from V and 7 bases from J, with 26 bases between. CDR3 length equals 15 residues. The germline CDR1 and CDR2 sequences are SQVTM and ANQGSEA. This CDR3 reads CSGERAERFLWEQYF. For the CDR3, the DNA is TGCAGCGGGGAGAGGGCGGAACGGTTCTTATGGGAGCAGTACTTC.

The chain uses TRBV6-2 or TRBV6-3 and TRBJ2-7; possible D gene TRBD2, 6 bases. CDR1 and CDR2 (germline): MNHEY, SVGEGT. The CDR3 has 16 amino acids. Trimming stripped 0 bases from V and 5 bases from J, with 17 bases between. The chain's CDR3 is CASSYSSEGSGNEQYF. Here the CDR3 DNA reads TGTGCCAGCAGTTACTCATCGGAGGGCTCAGGGAACGAGCAGTACTTC.

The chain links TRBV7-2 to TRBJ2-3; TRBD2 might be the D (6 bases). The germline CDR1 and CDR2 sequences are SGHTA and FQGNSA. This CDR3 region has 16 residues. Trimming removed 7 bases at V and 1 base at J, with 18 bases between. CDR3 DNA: TGTGCCAGCACCTTGGGTTGGTTAGCGGGCACAGATACGCAGTATTTT. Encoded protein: CASTLGWLAGTDTQYF.

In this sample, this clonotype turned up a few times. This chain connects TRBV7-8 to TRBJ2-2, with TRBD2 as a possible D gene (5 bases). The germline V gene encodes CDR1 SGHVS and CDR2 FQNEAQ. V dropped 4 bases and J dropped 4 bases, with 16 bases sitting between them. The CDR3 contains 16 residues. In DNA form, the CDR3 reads TGTGCCAGCAGCTACCCGAGAAGACGGGGCACCGGGGAGCTGTTTTTT. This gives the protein CASSYPRRRGTGELFF.

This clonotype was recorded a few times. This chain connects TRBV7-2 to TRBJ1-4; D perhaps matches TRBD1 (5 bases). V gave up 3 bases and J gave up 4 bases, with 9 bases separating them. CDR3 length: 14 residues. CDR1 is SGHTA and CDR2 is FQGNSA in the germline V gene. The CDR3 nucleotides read TGTGCCAGCAGCTTGGGGGGGTTTAATGAAAAACTGTTTTTT. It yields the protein CASSLGGFNEKLFF.

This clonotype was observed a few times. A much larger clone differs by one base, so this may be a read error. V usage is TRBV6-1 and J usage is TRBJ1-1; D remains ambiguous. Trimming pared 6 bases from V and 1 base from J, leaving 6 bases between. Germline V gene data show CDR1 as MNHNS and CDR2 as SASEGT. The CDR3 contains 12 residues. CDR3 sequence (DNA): TGTGCCAGCAGGTGGGGGAACACTGAAGCTTTCTTT. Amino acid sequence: CASRWGNTEAFF.

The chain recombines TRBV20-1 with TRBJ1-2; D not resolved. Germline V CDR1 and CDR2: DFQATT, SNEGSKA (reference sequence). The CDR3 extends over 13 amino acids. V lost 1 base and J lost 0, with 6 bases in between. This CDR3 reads CSARGRTNYGYTF. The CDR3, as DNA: TGCAGTGCTAGAGGTCGGACTAACTATGGCTACACCTTC.

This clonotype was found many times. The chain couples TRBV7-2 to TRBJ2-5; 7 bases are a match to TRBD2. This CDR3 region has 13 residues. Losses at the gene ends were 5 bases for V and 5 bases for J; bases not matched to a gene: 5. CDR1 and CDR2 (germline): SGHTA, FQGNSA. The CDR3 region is CASSRTRWETQYF. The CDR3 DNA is TGTGCCAGCAGCAGGACTAGATGGGAGACCCAGTACTTC.

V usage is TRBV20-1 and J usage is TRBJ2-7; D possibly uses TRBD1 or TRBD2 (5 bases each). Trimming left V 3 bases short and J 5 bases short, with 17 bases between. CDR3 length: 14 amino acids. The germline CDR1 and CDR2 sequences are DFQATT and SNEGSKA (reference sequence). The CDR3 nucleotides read TGCAGTGCTAGTAGGGGTCGGGAATTCCACGAGCAGTACTTC. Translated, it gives CSASRGREFHEQYF.

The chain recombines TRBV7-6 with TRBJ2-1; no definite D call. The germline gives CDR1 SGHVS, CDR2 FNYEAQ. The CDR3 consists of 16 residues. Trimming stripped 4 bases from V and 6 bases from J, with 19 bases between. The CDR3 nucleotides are TGTGCCAGCAGCTGGCATAAAGGGAACCTTGGCAATGAGCAGTTCTTC. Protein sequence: CASSWHKGNLGNEQFF.

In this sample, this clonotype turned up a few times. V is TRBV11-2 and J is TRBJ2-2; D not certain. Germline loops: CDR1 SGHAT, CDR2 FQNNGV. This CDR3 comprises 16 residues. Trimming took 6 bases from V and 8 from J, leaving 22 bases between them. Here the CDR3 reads CASSSYVRTDPGELFF. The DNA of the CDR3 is TGTGCCAGCAGTTCCTATGTTCGGACCGACCCGGGGGAGCTGTTTTTT.

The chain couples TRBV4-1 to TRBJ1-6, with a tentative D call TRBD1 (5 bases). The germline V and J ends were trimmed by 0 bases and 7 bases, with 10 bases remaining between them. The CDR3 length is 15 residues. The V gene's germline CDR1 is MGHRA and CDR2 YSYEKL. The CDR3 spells CASSQEPGNNSPLHF. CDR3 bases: TGCGCCAGCAGCCAAGAACCAGGGAACAATTCACCCCTCCACTTT.

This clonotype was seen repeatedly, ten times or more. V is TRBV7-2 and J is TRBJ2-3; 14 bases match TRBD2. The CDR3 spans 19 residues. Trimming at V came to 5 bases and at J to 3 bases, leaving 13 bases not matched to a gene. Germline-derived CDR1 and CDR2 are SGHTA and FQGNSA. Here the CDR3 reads CASSLRLAGGPDGTDTQYF. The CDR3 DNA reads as TGTGCCAGCAGCCTCAGACTAGCGGGAGGGCCAGATGGGACAGATACGCAGTATTTT.

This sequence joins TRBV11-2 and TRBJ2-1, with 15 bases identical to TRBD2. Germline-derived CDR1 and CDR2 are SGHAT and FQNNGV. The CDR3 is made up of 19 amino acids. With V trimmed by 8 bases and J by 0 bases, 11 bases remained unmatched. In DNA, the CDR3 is TGTGCCAGCTGGCCGGGACTAGCGGGAGGCCAGAGCTCCTACAATGAGCAGTTCTTC. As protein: CASWPGLAGGQSSYNEQFF.

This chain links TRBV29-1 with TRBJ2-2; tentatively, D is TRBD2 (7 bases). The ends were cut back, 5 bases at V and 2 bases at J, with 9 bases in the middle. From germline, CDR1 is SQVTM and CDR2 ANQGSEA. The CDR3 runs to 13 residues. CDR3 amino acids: CSVRGANTGELFF. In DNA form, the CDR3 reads TGCAGCGTTCGGGGGGCAAACACCGGGGAGCTGTTTTTT.